Listed below are T cell receptor beta chains from one sample, sequenced in a study of blood T cell repertoires in COVID-19. Sequencing used immunoSEQ multiplex PCR; TCRdb keeps in-frame clones, though not all of them. The table lists approximately 300,000 clones, 88% of them singletons. The sequencing input was peripheral blood. The receptors were gathered from a woman in her 30s with COVID-19, enrolled during active disease. The CDR3 runs from the conserved cysteine through the conserved F or W. The order of the fields is J gene, CDR3 length, D gene, V gene, clone size, CDR3 DNA, CDR3 protein. The D gene is left open where the match is weak. Expanded clones are given a class, and other clones once, few, many or no size at all.

J gene: TRBJ2-2; CDR3 length: 15; D gene: TRBD1; V gene: TRBV7-3; clone size: -; CDR3 DNA: TGTGCCAGCAGCTGGACAGGGGCGAACACCGGGGAGCTGTTTTTT; CDR3 protein: CASSWTGANTGELFF
J gene: TRBJ2-5; CDR3 length: 15; D gene: TRBD2; V gene: TRBV9; clone size: -; CDR3 DNA: TGTGCCAGCAGCCCAGGACTAGCGGGTTTGGGGGCCCAGTACTTC; CDR3 protein: CASSPGLAGLGAQYF
J gene: TRBJ2-1; CDR3 length: 12; D gene: -; V gene: TRBV18; clone size: -; CDR3 DNA: TGTGCCAGCTCAGCGACTGACAATGAGCAGTTCTTC; CDR3 protein: CASSATDNEQFF
J gene: TRBJ1-4; CDR3 length: 17; D gene: -; V gene: TRBV5-6; clone size: -; CDR3 DNA: TGTGCCAGCAGAGACGGGACCCGTTGGGTAAGGGGGGAAAAACTGTTTTTT; CDR3 protein: CASRDGTRWVRGEKLFF
J gene: TRBJ1-5; CDR3 length: 16; D gene: -; V gene: TRBV20-1; clone size: -; CDR3 DNA: TGCAGTGCTAGTCCGACCGGACAGTTTAGCAATCAGCCCCAGCATTTT; CDR3 protein: CSASPTGQFSNQPQHF
J gene: TRBJ2-7; CDR3 length: 12; D gene: TRBD1; V gene: TRBV10-3; clone size: -; CDR3 DNA: TGTGCCACCGGACAGGGTGGAAACGAGCAGTACTTC; CDR3 protein: CATGQGGNEQYF
J gene: TRBJ1-6; CDR3 length: 13; D gene: -; V gene: TRBV2; clone size: -; CDR3 DNA: TGTGCCAGCAGCAGGACAGCCAATTCACCCCTCCACTTT; CDR3 protein: CASSRTANSPLHF
J gene: TRBJ2-7; CDR3 length: 14; D gene: TRBD1; V gene: TRBV11-2; clone size: -; CDR3 DNA: TGTGCCAGCACTCTTGAAGGGGGCGCCTACGAGCAGTACTTC; CDR3 protein: CASTLEGGAYEQYF
J gene: TRBJ1-1; CDR3 length: 14; D gene: TRBD1; V gene: TRBV9; clone size: -; CDR3 DNA: TGTGCCAGCAGCGCCTACCCGGGACAGTCCACAGCTTTCTTT; CDR3 protein: CASSAYPGQSTAFF
J gene: TRBJ1-4; CDR3 length: 13; D gene: -; V gene: TRBV25-1; clone size: -; CDR3 DNA: TGTGCCAGCAGTGAAGGGACTTGGGAAAAACTGTTTTTT; CDR3 protein: CASSEGTWEKLFF
J gene: TRBJ2-7; CDR3 length: 11; D gene: -; V gene: TRBV25-1; clone size: -; CDR3 DNA: TGTGCCAGCAGTGAATTGAGGGAGCAGTACTTC; CDR3 protein: CASSELREQYF
J gene: TRBJ2-3; CDR3 length: 16; D gene: TRBD2; V gene: TRBV19; clone size: -; CDR3 DNA: TGTGCCAGTAGTATAGGAGTAGCGGGGAGCACAGATACGCAGTATTTT; CDR3 protein: CASSIGVAGSTDTQYF
J gene: TRBJ2-1; CDR3 length: 15; D gene: TRBD2; V gene: TRBV28; clone size: -; CDR3 DNA: TGTGCCAGCAGTCAACCTGCGGGGGGGGGCAATGAGCAGTTCTTC; CDR3 protein: CASSQPAGGGNEQFF
J gene: TRBJ2-4; CDR3 length: 15; D gene: -; V gene: TRBV20-1; clone size: -; CDR3 DNA: TGCAGTGCTAGTCCACCGGGACTCGCCAAAAACATTCAGTACTTC; CDR3 protein: CSASPPGLAKNIQYF
J gene: TRBJ1-3; CDR3 length: 16; D gene: -; V gene: TRBV3-1/TRBV3-2; clone size: -; CDR3 DNA: TGTGCCAGCAGCCAGGGACTCCCCATCTCTGGAAACACCATATATTTT; CDR3 protein: CASSQGLPISGNTIYF
J gene: TRBJ2-2; CDR3 length: 14; D gene: TRBD2; V gene: TRBV2; clone size: -; CDR3 DNA: TGTGCCAGCAAGGGACTAGACTTTTCTGGGGAGCTGTTTTTT; CDR3 protein: CASKGLDFSGELFF
J gene: TRBJ2-7; CDR3 length: 16; D gene: TRBD1; V gene: TRBV9; clone size: -; CDR3 DNA: TGTGCCAGCAGCCTAACAGGGGGCGGATTTAAGAACGAGCAGTACTTC; CDR3 protein: CASSLTGGGFKNEQYF
J gene: TRBJ2-1; CDR3 length: 15; D gene: TRBD2; V gene: TRBV27; clone size: -; CDR3 DNA: TGTGCCAGCAGTTTAGCGGGAGCCTCCTACAATGAGCAGTTCTTC; CDR3 protein: CASSLAGASYNEQFF
J gene: TRBJ2-7; CDR3 length: 14; D gene: TRBD2; V gene: TRBV7-8; clone size: -; CDR3 DNA: TGTGCCAGCAGCCCCGGGACTAGTGCGATCGAGCAGTACTTC; CDR3 protein: CASSPGTSAIEQYF
J gene: TRBJ2-7; CDR3 length: 16; D gene: TRBD2; V gene: TRBV5-1; clone size: -; CDR3 DNA: TGCGCCAGCAGCTTCGCGGGAAGGACTAGCGGCGACGAGCAGTACTTC; CDR3 protein: CASSFAGRTSGDEQYF
J gene: TRBJ2-7; CDR3 length: 14; D gene: TRBD1; V gene: TRBV7-2; clone size: -; CDR3 DNA: TGTGCCAGCAACCACCAGGGGGTCAGGAACGAGCAGTACTTC; CDR3 protein: CASNHQGVRNEQYF
J gene: TRBJ1-1; CDR3 length: 13; D gene: -; V gene: TRBV5-4; clone size: -; CDR3 DNA: TGTGCCAGCAGCCTGGACCCGGACTCTGAAGCTTTCTTT; CDR3 protein: CASSLDPDSEAFF
J gene: TRBJ1-2; CDR3 length: 11; D gene: -; V gene: TRBV28; clone size: -; CDR3 DNA: TGTGCCAGCAGTTCAGGCTTTGGCTACACCTTC; CDR3 protein: CASSSGFGYTF
J gene: TRBJ1-1; CDR3 length: 16; D gene: -; V gene: TRBV27; clone size: -; CDR3 DNA: TGTGCCAGCAGTTTAAGCGGGGGTGGGGCGGGGGTAGAAGCTTTCTTT; CDR3 protein: CASSLSGGGAGVEAFF
J gene: TRBJ2-1; CDR3 length: 15; D gene: -; V gene: TRBV9; clone size: -; CDR3 DNA: TGTGCCAGCAGCGTAGTTGGCGGGCGAAGCAATGAGCAGTTCTTC; CDR3 protein: CASSVVGGRSNEQFF
J gene: TRBJ1-1; CDR3 length: 14; D gene: -; V gene: TRBV12-5; clone size: -; CDR3 DNA: TGTGCTAGTGGTCCAGACAGGCTGAACACTGAAGCTTTCTTT; CDR3 protein: CASGPDRLNTEAFF
J gene: TRBJ2-7; CDR3 length: 16; D gene: TRBD2; V gene: TRBV6-2/TRBV6-3; clone size: -; CDR3 DNA: TGTGCCAGCAGGCCTACCGGGGGGGCGAGTTCCTACGAGCAGTACTTC; CDR3 protein: CASRPTGGASSYEQYF
J gene: TRBJ1-4; CDR3 length: 14; D gene: -; V gene: TRBV9; clone size: -; CDR3 DNA: TGTGCCAGCAGCGTAGACCAGTATGATGAAAAACTGTTTTTT; CDR3 protein: CASSVDQYDEKLFF
J gene: TRBJ1-2; CDR3 length: 13; D gene: TRBD1; V gene: TRBV5-4; clone size: -; CDR3 DNA: TGTGCCAGCAGCCTAGACAGGGGGCAAGGCTACACCTTC; CDR3 protein: CASSLDRGQGYTF
J gene: TRBJ2-5; CDR3 length: 16; D gene: TRBD1; V gene: TRBV5-1; clone size: -; CDR3 DNA: TGCGCCAGCAGCTACCCCGGGACAGGGGTACTGGGGACCCAGTACTTC; CDR3 protein: CASSYPGTGVLGTQYF
J gene: TRBJ1-2; CDR3 length: 14; D gene: TRBD1; V gene: TRBV18; clone size: -; CDR3 DNA: TGTGCCAGCTCACCACCGGGACAGGGCTATGGCTACACCTTC; CDR3 protein: CASSPPGQGYGYTF
J gene: TRBJ2-2; CDR3 length: 14; D gene: TRBD1; V gene: TRBV6-6; clone size: -; CDR3 DNA: TGTGCCAGCACCAGGACAGGGGGCACCGGGGAGCTGTTTTTT; CDR3 protein: CASTRTGGTGELFF
J gene: TRBJ2-1; CDR3 length: 15; D gene: -; V gene: TRBV4-3; clone size: few; CDR3 DNA: TGCGCCAGCAGCCGCGGGACTCGGGAAAATAATGAGCAGTTCTTC; CDR3 protein: CASSRGTRENNEQFF
J gene: TRBJ1-2; CDR3 length: 12; D gene: -; V gene: TRBV30; clone size: -; CDR3 DNA: TGTGCCTGGAGTCCCGCCCCCGGTGGCTACACCTTC; CDR3 protein: CAWSPAPGGYTF
J gene: TRBJ2-7; CDR3 length: 12; D gene: -; V gene: TRBV27; clone size: -; CDR3 DNA: TGTGCCAGCGGAGGGGGCCTCTACGAGCAGTACTTC; CDR3 protein: CASGGGLYEQYF
J gene: TRBJ2-1; CDR3 length: 13; D gene: TRBD2; V gene: TRBV4-3; clone size: -; CDR3 DNA: TGCGCCAGCAGCCGCGGGAGGGGGGATGAGCAGTTCTTC; CDR3 protein: CASSRGRGDEQFF
J gene: TRBJ1-1; CDR3 length: 12; D gene: -; V gene: TRBV7-9; clone size: -; CDR3 DNA: TGTGCCAGCAGCCCCCCAATTTCTCGGGCTTTCTTT; CDR3 protein: CASSPPISRAFF
J gene: TRBJ2-3; CDR3 length: 15; D gene: -; V gene: TRBV21-1; clone size: -; CDR3 DNA: TGTGCCAGCCCGGCCGGGACAGCTGCGTATGATACGCAGTATTTT; CDR3 protein: CASPAGTAAYDTQYF
J gene: TRBJ2-5; CDR3 length: 16; D gene: -; V gene: TRBV21-1; clone size: -; CDR3 DNA: TGTGCCAGCAGAAAAGGACGGGCAGGGCGGCCGGAGACCCAGTACTTC; CDR3 protein: CASRKGRAGRPETQYF
J gene: TRBJ1-6; CDR3 length: 14; D gene: TRBD1; V gene: TRBV5-1; clone size: -; CDR3 DNA: TGCGCCAGCAGCCGGACAGGGTTTATATCACCCCTCCACTTT; CDR3 protein: CASSRTGFISPLHF
J gene: TRBJ2-5; CDR3 length: 14; D gene: -; V gene: TRBV19; clone size: once; CDR3 DNA: TGTGCCAGTAGTATCAGGGAAACACAAGAGACCCAGTACTTC; CDR3 protein: CASSIRETQETQYF
J gene: TRBJ1-2; CDR3 length: 17; D gene: -; V gene: TRBV4-1; clone size: -; CDR3 DNA: TGCGCCAGCAGCCAAGGGGAGGGGGGAACAGGGCAGTATGGCTACACCTTC; CDR3 protein: CASSQGEGGTGQYGYTF
J gene: TRBJ1-2; CDR3 length: 16; D gene: TRBD1; V gene: TRBV4-3; clone size: -; CDR3 DNA: TGCGCCAGCAGCCAAAACTTGGACAGGGGGTATACGGGCTACACCTTC; CDR3 protein: CASSQNLDRGYTGYTF
J gene: TRBJ2-7; CDR3 length: 15; D gene: -; V gene: TRBV4-1; clone size: -; CDR3 DNA: TGCGCCAGCAGCGCTGATCAGGGTATAGGTTACGAGCAGTACTTC; CDR3 protein: CASSADQGIGYEQYF
J gene: TRBJ2-1; CDR3 length: 15; D gene: TRBD2; V gene: TRBV19; clone size: -; CDR3 DNA: TGTGCCAGTAGAGATAGCGGGAGGGGGTACAATGAGCAGTTCTTC; CDR3 protein: CASRDSGRGYNEQFF
J gene: TRBJ1-1; CDR3 length: 15; D gene: TRBD1; V gene: TRBV18; clone size: -; CDR3 DNA: TGTGCCAGCTCACCTGCGACAGGGGGTAGGACTGAAGCTTTCTTT; CDR3 protein: CASSPATGGRTEAFF
J gene: TRBJ1-4; CDR3 length: 14; D gene: TRBD1; V gene: TRBV19; clone size: -; CDR3 DNA: TGTGCCAGCCGCCTGACAGGGTCTAATGAAAAACTGTTTTTT; CDR3 protein: CASRLTGSNEKLFF
J gene: TRBJ1-5; CDR3 length: 16; D gene: -; V gene: TRBV6-1; clone size: -; CDR3 DNA: TGTGCCAGCAGTGGCCGACTCCAGTATAGCAATCAGCCCCAGCATTTT; CDR3 protein: CASSGRLQYSNQPQHF